This T cell receptor beta chain originates from a study of blood T cell repertoires in COVID-19. For the study at large: Samples came from the United States, Italy and Spain, spanning acute and convalescent COVID-19. Nucleic acid was either cDNA or gDNA, and it came from T cells, B-cell-depleted T cells, or PBMCs.

The authors' processing: Researchers report that nucleated cell counts were estimated from reference gene primer amplification. Produced via immunoSEQ multiplex PCR; TCRdb's table is partial and in-frame only. The D gene and trimming were derived from the DNA, and the V and J assignments and clone size from that table. The sample records more than 95,000 clones, more than 75% being singletons. Germline CDR1 SGHRS, CDR2 YFSETQ. The CDR3 loop spans 14 amino acids. J lost 5 bases, V lost 7 bases, and 11 bases had no gene match. The V and J genes are TRBV5-1 and TRBJ2-5, with TRBD1 matching 7 bases. The receptor comes from a man aged 55 to 70 with acute or convalescent COVID-19. Sequencing was performed on peripheral blood. The CDR3 DNA sequence: TGCGCCAGCTCCCCGGGACAGACCTGGGAGACCCAGTACTTC. This translates into CASSPGQTWETQYF.